Each of the 24 T cell receptor beta chains below was sequenced from the same sample in a study of cytomegalovirus exposure and HLA in healthy donors. Primers: 60 Vbeta forward and 13 Jbeta reverse. Only in-frame clones appear in the TCRdb table, and some are missing; sequencing was by immunoSEQ multiplex PCR. Of approximately 130,000 clones listed, roughly 9.6% were seen once; the top ten hold more than 6.5%. Material: PBMCs. Receptor source: a woman aged 40 to 50 in good health and CMV-seropositive.

This clone was counted a few times. The rearrangement uses TRBV7-3 and TRBJ2-2; possible D gene TRBD1, 6 bases. CDR3 length equals 14 residues. Germline V gene lookup returns CDR1 SGHTA and CDR2 FQGTGA. V was clipped by 5 bases and J by 5 bases, with 12 bases between them. The DNA for the CDR3 is TGTGCCAGCAGCCCAGCGGACAGAACCGGGGAGCTGTTTTTT. Its translation is CASSPADRTGELFF.

This clone came up a few times. V gene TRBV5-1 combines with J gene TRBJ2-3; 12 nucleotides agree with TRBD2. Per germline, CDR1 SGHRS and CDR2 YFSETQ. The trim removed 0 bases at V and 11 bases at J, leaving 10 bases unmatched. CDR3 length equals 16 residues. In DNA, the CDR3 is TGCGCCAGCAGCTTGGGGCTAGCGGGGGGGCCTAGGAAGCAGTATTTT. It is translated as CASSLGLAGGPRKQYF.

In the case of this clone: A far larger clone differs by one base, so this is likely a read error. The V call is TRBV11-3, the J call TRBJ1-1; the D gene is possibly TRBD1 (6 bases). The V gene's germline CDR1 is SGHNT and CDR2 YENEEA. This CDR3 is 14 amino acids long. CDR3 amino acids: CARSLDLGAGKAFF. CDR3 coding DNA: TGTGCCCGCAGCTTAGATTTGGGGGCCGGGAAAGCTTTCTTT.

The table lists this clone with a few counts. This chain links TRBV6-1 with TRBJ2-3, with TRBD2 matching 8 bases. Germline values: CDR1 MNHNS, CDR2 SASEGT. The CDR3 consists of 17 residues. V was pared by 1 base and J by 3 bases, with 9 bases of the junction left unmatched. The CDR3 sequence: CASSEVLGLAGTDTQYF. CDR3 in DNA: TGTGCCAGCAGTGAAGTCCTAGGCCTAGCGGGTACAGATACGCAGTATTTT.

This sequence joins TRBV4-1 and TRBJ1-4; a weak D match, TRBD1 (6 bases). The CDR3 consists of 16 residues. Germline CDR1 is MGHRA and CDR2 is YSYEKL. V was clipped by 6 bases and J by 3 bases, with 17 bases between them. CDR3 sequence reads: CASRGELGAANEKLFF. In DNA form, the CDR3 reads TGCGCCAGCAGGGGGGAACTGGGGGCGGCTAATGAAAAACTGTTTTTT.

The chain combines TRBV5-4 with TRBJ2-2; possibly TRBD2 for D (6 bases). The length of the CDR3 is 15 residues. Germline V gene lookup returns CDR1 SGHNT and CDR2 YYREEE (reference sequence). Trimming shortened V by 4 bases and J by 6 bases, and 16 bases separated the two germline ends. As DNA, the CDR3 is TGTGCCAGCAGCCTGGGAGGCGAGCTGGCCGGGGAGCTGTTTTTT. It yields the protein CASSLGGELAGELFF. The full variable domain, rest sourced from reference TRBV5-4 and TRBJ2-2, is ETGVTQSPTHLIKTRGQQVTLRCSSQSGHNTVSWYQQALGQGPQFIFQYYREEENGRGNFPPRFSGLQFPNYSSELNVNALELDDSALYLCASSLGGELAGELFFGEGSRLTVL.

This chain links TRBV11-2 with TRBJ2-3, with a tentative D call TRBD2 (7 bases). Germline loops: CDR1 SGHAT, CDR2 FQNNGV. V lost 3 bases and J lost 6, with 16 bases in between. The length of the CDR3 is 15 residues. The CDR3 DNA is TGTGCCAGCAGCTTTTGGGGGGGGGCCAGGGATACGCAGTATTTT. Translating it yields CASSFWGGARDTQYF.

The chain links TRBV18 to TRBJ2-1; 8 bases are shared with TRBD2. The CDR3 has 14 amino acids. Germline V CDR1 and CDR2: KGHSH, LQKENI. Trimming removed 0 bases from V and 9 bases from J; junction bases left unmatched: 4. The CDR3 here is CASSPPYSGAEQFF. Here the CDR3 DNA reads TGTGCCAGCTCACCACCTTATAGCGGGGCTGAGCAGTTCTTC. The full variable domain, completed using reference TRBV18 and TRBJ2-1, is NAGVMQNPRHLVRRRGQEARLRCSPMKGHSHVYWYRQLPEEGLKFMVYLQKENIIDESGMPKERFSAEFPKEGPSILRIQQVVRGDSAAYFCASSPPYSGAEQFFGPGTRLTVL.

The CDR3 coding sequence is TGTGCCAGCAGCTTAGAATTCCCCGGGACTCCTGGGGATACGCAGTATTTT. Amino acids: CASSLEFPGTPGDTQYF. V and J are TRBV7-2 and TRBJ2-3; a possible D gene is TRBD2 (6 bases). The CDR3 consists of 17 residues. Germline V lookup: CDR1 SGHTA, CDR2 FQGNSA. The V end lost 1 base, the J end lost 6 bases, and 20 bases lay between the germline ends.

V is TRBV5-6 and J is TRBJ2-3; 7 bases are shared with TRBD2. With V trimmed by 3 bases and J by 5 bases, 3 bases remained unmatched. Germline V gene sequence: CDR1 SGHDT, CDR2 YYEEEE. The CDR3 sequence is 13 residues long. The CDR3 DNA follows: TGTGCCAGCAGCTGGTTAGCGGGAGATACGCAGTATTTT. Translation gives CASSWLAGDTQYF.

This clone has more than one count but fewer than ten. The gene calls are TRBV27 and TRBJ2-3, with D possibly TRBD1 on 6 matching bases. V was pared by 8 bases and J by 2 bases, with 11 bases between. This CDR3 contains 13 residues. Per the germline V gene, CDR1 is MNHEY and CDR2 is SMNVEV (reference sequence). In DNA form, the CDR3 reads TGTGCCAGCGAGGGGGTAAACACAGATACGCAGTATTTT. It translates to CASEGVNTDTQYF.

This clone was found a few times. The rearrangement uses TRBV5-6 and TRBJ2-7, with 7 bases matching TRBD1. The CDR3 has 16 amino acids. Germline assignment: CDR1 SGHDT and CDR2 YYEEEE. J was trimmed by 0 bases and V by 1 base; bases with no gene match: 7. The CDR3 DNA is TGTGCCAGCAGCTTGCTAGTGGGGGACAGCTCCTACGAGCAGTACTTC. It is translated as CASSLLVGDSSYEQYF.

This clone was seen a handful of times. This chain uses TRBV5-1 with TRBJ2-7, with 9 bases lining up with TRBD1. Germline CDR1 is SGHRS and CDR2 is YFSETQ. The length of the CDR3 is 14 residues. The ends lost 4 bases at V and 3 bases at J; junction bases unmatched: 5. DNA for the CDR3: TGCGCCAGCAGCCCAAAGACAGGGGGCTACGAGCAGTACTTC. It yields the protein CASSPKTGGYEQYF.

This clone came up a few times. The V call is TRBV18, the J call TRBJ1-1, with TRBD1 identical over 8 bases. From germline, CDR1 is KGHSH and CDR2 LQKENI. The CDR3 has 14 amino acids. V lost 4 bases and J lost 1; bases outside the gene matches: 2. The chain's CDR3 is CASSLDRGNTEAFF. CDR3 DNA sequence: TGTGCCAGCTCACTAGACAGGGGGAACACTGAAGCTTTCTTT.

The chain recombines TRBV27 with TRBJ2-1, with 8 bases matching TRBD2. The CDR3 has 16 amino acids. The V gene end was trimmed by 2 bases and the J gene end by 1 base; junction bases not matched to a gene: 4. In germline, CDR1 is MNHEY, CDR2 SMNVEV (reference sequence). For the CDR3, the DNA is TGTGCCAGCAGTTTAGTGGCGGGGGGTTCCTACAATGAGCAGTTCTTC. This encodes CASSLVAGGSYNEQFF.

The chain recombines TRBV7-2 with TRBJ1-6; unclear D gene. V lost 1 base to trimming and J lost 5 bases, with 9 bases between them. Germline assignment: CDR1 SGHTA and CDR2 FQGNSA. This CDR3 spans 15 amino acids. The DNA for the CDR3 is TGTGCCAGCAGCTTAGGGGTGGAGGATAATTCACCCCTCCACTTT. Protein: CASSLGVEDNSPLHF.

The rearrangement joins TRBV6-6 to TRBJ1-2, with D possibly being TRBD1 (5 bases). The CDR3 is 12 amino acids. The germline V gene has CDR1 MNHNY and CDR2 SVGAGI (reference sequence). V shed 6 bases and J shed 6 bases, with 11 bases lying between them. The CDR3 region is CASRPGQDGYTF. DNA for the CDR3: TGTGCCAGCAGGCCCGGACAAGATGGCTACACCTTC.

The CDR3 DNA sequence: TGTGCCAGCAGCCAGGGGGAGGATACAAACACTGAAGCTTTCTTT. It codes for CASSQGEDTNTEAFF. The chain joins TRBV5-8 to TRBJ1-1, with TRBD1 matching 7 bases. V lost 4 bases, J lost 2 bases, and 8 bases stayed unmatched. The CDR3 totals 15 residues. The germline V gene has CDR1 SGHTS and CDR2 YDEGEE. The full variable domain, with the rest looked up from reference TRBV5-8 and TRBJ1-1, is EAGVTQSPTHLIKTRGQQATLRCSPISGHTSVYWYQQALGLGLQFLLWYDEGEERNRGNFPPRFSGRQFPNYSSELNVNALELEDSALYLCASSQGEDTNTEAFFGQGTRLTVV.

The V and J genes are TRBV18 and TRBJ1-4; TRBD1 matches 10 bases. The trim removed 4 bases at V and 8 bases at J, leaving 10 bases unmatched. The CDR3 is 16 residues long. Germline CDR1 KGHSH, CDR2 LQKENI. In DNA form, the CDR3 reads TGTGCCAGCTCACAGGTCGGGACAGGGGAAGGAGAAAAACTGTTTTTT. Protein: CASSQVGTGEGEKLFF.

This clone appeared a few times. The rearrangement links TRBV9 to TRBJ2-7; the D gene is possibly TRBD1 (6 bases). The germline V gene has CDR1 SGDLS and CDR2 YYNGEE. The CDR3 has 14 residues. The V end lost 0 bases, the J end lost 2 bases, and 9 bases lay between the germline ends. For the CDR3, the DNA is TGTGCCAGCAGCGTAGGGACAGCCACCTACGAGCAGTACTTC. Encoded protein: CASSVGTATYEQYF. Drawing the rest from reference TRBV9 and TRBJ2-7, the complete variable domain is DSGVTQTPKHLITATGQRVTLRCSPRSGDLSVYWYQQSLDQGLQFLIQYYNGEERAKGNILERFSAQQFPDLHSELNLSSLELGDSALYFCASSVGTATYEQYFGPGTRLTVT.

This clone was seen more than once but under ten times. V is TRBV27 and J is TRBJ1-1; D might be TRBD1 (5 bases). From germline, CDR1 is MNHEY and CDR2 SMNVEV (reference sequence). Between the trimmed V and J ends, which lost 5 bases and 4 bases, there was a span of 14 bases. The length of the CDR3 is 14 residues. CDR3 residues: CASSPWGEATEAFF. CDR3 nucleotide sequence: TGTGCCAGCAGTCCATGGGGGGAGGCCACTGAAGCTTTCTTT.

The CDR3 DNA follows: TGCGCCAGCAGTGGGGGGACCGGGACAGGGGTCTTCTACGAGCAGTACTTC. This translates into CASSGGTGTGVFYEQYF. The chain uses TRBV10-2 and TRBJ2-7; 10 bases fit TRBD1. V shed 4 bases, J shed 3 bases, and the junction held 12 bases outside the gene matches. CDR3 length: 17 amino acids. Germline V CDR1 and CDR2: WSHSY, SAAADI.

The chain has TRBV19 and TRBJ2-2, with 12 bases identical to TRBD2. This CDR3 has 17 amino acids. Unmatched junction bases numbered 7, after V lost 6 bases and J lost 2 bases. CDR1 LNHDA and CDR2 SQIVND come from the germline V gene (reference sequence). CDR3 amino acids: CASRTLAGGSNTGELFF. The DNA for the CDR3 is TGTGCCAGTAGGACACTAGCGGGGGGCTCCAACACCGGGGAGCTGTTTTTT.

In this sample, this clone turned up a few times. CDR3: CASREGIGAYYGYTF. The DNA of the CDR3 is TGTGCCAGCAGGGAGGGTATAGGGGCTTACTATGGCTACACCTTC. The V and J genes are TRBV2 and TRBJ1-2; the D gene is possibly TRBD1 (5 bases). Trimming removed 6 bases from V and 3 bases from J, with 17 bases in between. This CDR3 is built from 15 residues. The germline V gene encodes CDR1 SNHLY and CDR2 FYNNEI.